These 27 T cell receptor beta chains share one sample of origin, sequenced in a study of technical replicates of blood from a handful of donors (dated by TCRdb to 2017 to 2019). The library was prepared using the immunoSEQ multiplex PCR assay. Sourced from immuneACCESS, this table was stored by TCRdb with only in-frame sequences that have V and J called. A share of the clones is absent; for the studies checked, an unresolved V gene accounts for under half, and the remainder has no known explanation. The sample yields under 80,000 clones; over 85% were counted once. The top ten clonotypes cover approximately 5% of the sample. Sequencing used PBMCs. Receptor source: a human donor in good health. Some clones in this sample may be carry-over from other donors' samples.

The chain recombines TRBV27 with TRBJ1-5, with a tentative D call TRBD1 (5 bases). The V gene lost 3 bases and the J gene lost 1 base, with 10 bases spanning the gap. Germline CDR1 MNHEY, CDR2 SMNVEV (reference sequence). The CDR3 is 15 amino acids. CDR3 region: CASSFRQSSNQPQHF. The CDR3 coding sequence is TGTGCCAGCAGTTTCCGACAGTCCAGCAATCAGCCCCAGCATTTT.

This chain connects TRBV6-5 to TRBJ2-5, with 12 positions matching TRBD2. The J segment lost 5 bases and the V segment lost 6 bases, leaving 7 bases of the junction unmatched. Germline V gene data show CDR1 as MNHEY and CDR2 as SVGAGI. The CDR3 runs 15 residues. Here the CDR3 DNA reads TGTGCCAGCAGGCTAGCGGGAGGGCCTGAGGAGACCCAGTACTTC. Its protein is CASRLAGGPEETQYF.

V gene TRBV11-1 combines with J gene TRBJ2-5; 8 positions agree with TRBD1. V shed 6 bases and J 7 bases; nucleotides not matched to a gene: 10. The CDR3 consists of 14 residues. Germline assignment: CDR1 SGHAT and CDR2 FQDESV (reference sequence). The DNA for the CDR3 is TGTGCCAGCAGGATGGGACAGGCGGGCGGGACCCAGTACTTC. Its protein is CASRMGQAGGTQYF.

This chain connects TRBV7-2 to TRBJ2-7; D perhaps matches TRBD2 (5 bases). The CDR3 has 14 amino acids. CDR1 is SGHTA, CDR2 FQGNSA, per germline. V lost 3 bases and J lost 6, with 15 bases in between. The DNA of the CDR3 is TGTGCCAGCAGCTTTCAGTTTGGACTTAGCGAGCAGTACTTC. It translates to CASSFQFGLSEQYF.

This clone appeared once. An end of the junction differs from the germline gene, which may be a read error. In DNA, the CDR3 is TGTGCCAGCAGCCCGCTCAGTTCCGTGGCCCCTTCCTTC. It translates to CASSPLSSVAPSF. The chain carries TRBV6-1 and TRBJ1-2; no clear D gene. The CDR3 spans 13 residues. The V gene's germline CDR1 is MNHNS and CDR2 SASEGT.

The J gene is TRBJ2-7, the V gene TRBV6-5; D unclear. Germline V gene lookup returns CDR1 MNHEY and CDR2 SVGAGI. The V gene lost 2 bases and the J gene lost 1 base, with 6 bases spanning the gap. The CDR3 is made up of 13 amino acids. The CDR3: CASSYTPSYEQYF. The DNA for the CDR3 is TGTGCCAGCAGTTACACTCCTTCCTACGAGCAGTACTTC.

This clone was recorded once. This chain joins TRBV5-1 and TRBJ2-3, with TRBD2 matching 11 bases. The germline gives CDR1 SGHRS, CDR2 YFSETQ. V shed 5 bases, J shed 1 base, and the junction held 3 bases outside the gene matches. This CDR3 has 15 amino acids. In DNA, the CDR3 is TGCGCCAGCAGTACACTAGCGGGAGGCACAGATACGCAGTATTTT. This translates into CASSTLAGGTDTQYF.

The rearrangement uses TRBV4-2 and TRBJ1-4; the D gene is possibly TRBD1 (5 bases). Per germline, CDR1 LGHNA and CDR2 YNFKEQ. V was shortened by 4 bases and J by 0 bases, with 9 bases between the two germline ends. The CDR3 spans 15 residues. CDR3 protein: CASSPGDATNEKLFF. The CDR3 bases are TGTGCCAGCAGCCCGGGGGATGCAACTAATGAAAAACTGTTTTTT.

The rearrangement joins TRBV29-1 to TRBJ2-7, with D possibly matching TRBD1 (6 bases). This CDR3 has 12 amino acids. Germline V gives CDR1 SQVTM, CDR2 ANQGSEA. The V and J ends lost 7 bases and 6 bases respectively, with 16 bases between them. Here the CDR3 reads CSGTLGTTEQYF. DNA of the CDR3: TGCAGCGGGACCCTTGGGACAACCGAGCAGTACTTC.

This clone was found a few times. The chain uses TRBV21-1 and TRBJ2-2; the D call in the table, TRBD1, was not verified against the DNA. TRBV21-1 counts as a pseudogene. The CDR3 sequence is 15 residues long. In DNA, the CDR3 is TGTGCCAGCAGCAAAGTACAGGGGGATTTCGGGGAGCTGTTTTTT. Translation gives CASSKVQGDFGELFF.

The rearrangement uses TRBV7-9 and TRBJ1-3; TRBD1 might be the D (5 bases). Per the germline V gene, CDR1 is SEHNR and CDR2 is FQNEAQ (reference sequence). V lost 5 bases and J 0 bases, leaving 20 bases between the germline ends. CDR3 length: 18 residues. The CDR3 coding sequence is TGTGCCAGCAGCCTGCTACGAAGGGGTATTCCCTCTGGAAACACCATATATTTT. It specifies CASSLLRRGIPSGNTIYF.

This clone was detected only once. The chain carries TRBV19 and TRBJ1-6; D remains ambiguous. In germline, CDR1 is LNHDA, CDR2 SQIVND (reference sequence). Trimming pared 9 bases from V and 0 bases from J, leaving 15 bases between. This CDR3 is 16 amino acids long. The chain's CDR3 is CASKPQFFSYNSPLHF. DNA for the CDR3: TGTGCCAGCAAACCTCAGTTTTTCTCCTATAATTCACCCCTCCACTTT. The variable domain in full, completed from reference TRBV19 and TRBJ1-6, reads DGGITQSPKYLFRKEGQNVTLSCEQNLNHDAMYWYRQDPGQGLRLIYYSQIVNDFQKGDIAEGYSVSREKKESFPLTVTSAQKNPTAFYLCASKPQFFSYNSPLHFGNGTRLTVT.

V and J are TRBV12-5 and TRBJ2-7, with TRBD2 matching 7 bases. Germline-derived CDR1 and CDR2 are LGHNT and FRNRAP. V gave up 2 bases and J gave up 6 bases; unmatched junction bases: 7. The CDR3 contains 14 residues. The CDR3 loop reads CASGLYGGSSEQYF. CDR3 nucleotide sequence: TGTGCTAGTGGTTTGTACGGCGGGAGCTCCGAGCAGTACTTC.

CDR3 region: CASSVTAGTQYF. The CDR3 coding sequence is TGTGCCAGCAGTGTCACCGCGGGGACCCAGTACTTC. The chain is built from TRBV27 and TRBJ2-5, with D maybe TRBD2 (5 bases). Between the trimmed V and J ends, which lost 5 bases and 7 bases, there was a span of 11 bases. The CDR3 contains 12 residues. The germline CDR1 and CDR2 sequences are MNHEY and SMNVEV (reference sequence).

V and J are TRBV4-1 and TRBJ1-6; D possibly corresponds to TRBD1 (5 bases). V was cut by 0 bases and J by 10 bases, with 10 bases left in between. The CDR3 runs to 14 residues. The V gene's germline CDR1 is MGHRA and CDR2 YSYEKL. CDR3 protein: CASSQEDIVSPLHF. The CDR3 nucleotides are TGCGCCAGCAGCCAAGAGGACATAGTCTCACCCCTCCACTTT.

The chain joins TRBV4-2 to TRBJ2-1, with D possibly TRBD2 on 7 matching bases. The germline CDR1 and CDR2 sequences are LGHNA and YNFKEQ. The CDR3 length is 13 residues. With 1 base removed from V and 16 bases from J, the gap between germline ends came to 17 bases. The chain's CDR3 is CASSQVLGGGHFF. CDR3 DNA: TGTGCCAGCAGCCAAGTTTTGGGGGGGGGCCACTTCTTC.

The chain has TRBV5-8 and TRBJ2-4; possibly TRBD2 for D (5 bases). CDR3 length equals 15 residues. The ends were cut back, 0 bases at V and 0 bases at J, with 7 bases in the middle. Germline V gives CDR1 SGHTS, CDR2 YDEGEE. CDR3 loop: CASSLGGLAKNIQYF. The CDR3 DNA sequence: TGTGCCAGCAGCTTGGGAGGGCTAGCCAAAAACATTCAGTACTTC.

This chain connects TRBV9 to TRBJ2-1; maybe TRBD2 (6 bases). The length of the CDR3 is 17 residues. V lost 2 bases, J lost 3 bases, and 18 bases lay in between. Germline CDR1 reads SGDLS; CDR2 reads YYNGEE. The CDR3 DNA reads TGTGCCAGCAGCGTGTCGGTACCGGGACTTAACTACAATGAGCAGTTCTTC. Encoded protein: CASSVSVPGLNYNEQFF.

This clone appeared a single time. V is TRBV11-2 and J is TRBJ2-4, with 12 bases lining up with TRBD2. Looked up from germline, CDR1 is SGHAT and CDR2 is FQNNGV. With 6 bases clipped from V and 7 bases from J, the junction kept 4 bases outside the gene matches. CDR3 size: 14 residues. As DNA, the CDR3 is TGTGCCAGCAGGACCCTAGCGGGGGGGAACATTCAGTACTTC. Protein: CASRTLAGGNIQYF.

V and J are TRBV29-1 and TRBJ1-6; perhaps TRBD1 as D (5 bases). Trimming took 4 bases from V and 8 from J, leaving 18 bases between them. CDR3 size: 15 residues. The germline V gene has CDR1 SQVTM and CDR2 ANQGSEA. CDR3 region: CSVGGGDGSDSPLHF. The CDR3 nucleotides are TGCAGCGTTGGGGGAGGGGACGGGAGTGATTCACCCCTCCACTTT.

The V gene is TRBV5-1, the J gene TRBJ2-1, with TRBD2 matching 10 bases. This CDR3 contains 17 residues. Losses at the gene ends were 0 bases for V and 9 bases for J; bases not matched to a gene: 12. Per germline, CDR1 SGHRS and CDR2 YFSETQ. CDR3 DNA sequence: TGCGCCAGCAGCTTGGACGGTAGCGGGAGGCCCGAAGGTGAGCAGTTCTTC. Its protein product is CASSLDGSGRPEGEQFF.

The chain uses TRBV4-3 and TRBJ2-7; 8 bases map to TRBD1. CDR1 LGHNA and CDR2 YSLEER come from the germline V gene. This CDR3 contains 15 residues. V gave up 0 bases and J gave up 6 bases; unmatched junction bases: 7. DNA for the CDR3: TGCGCCAGCAGCCAAGACAGACAGGGGAGGCCCGAGCAGTACTTC. Protein product: CASSQDRQGRPEQYF.

The gene calls are TRBV7-2 and TRBJ2-7, with a tentative D call TRBD2 (6 bases). The V and J ends lost 5 bases and 7 bases respectively, with 12 bases between them. This CDR3 comprises 12 residues. Germline lookup yields CDR1 SGHTA and CDR2 FQGNSA. The CDR3 here is CASSPHRGEQYF. The CDR3 DNA sequence: TGTGCCAGCAGCCCCCATCGGGGGGAGCAGTACTTC. Drawing the rest from reference TRBV7-2 and TRBJ2-7, the complete variable domain is GAGVSQSPSNKVTEKGKDVELRCDPISGHTALYWYRQSLGQGLEFLIYFQGNSAPDKSGLPSDRFSAERTGGSVSTLTIQRTQQEDSAVYLCASSPHRGEQYFGPGTRLTVT.

The rearrangement joins TRBV7-3 to TRBJ2-3, with D unclear. Trimming removed 2 bases at V and 6 bases at J, with 9 bases between. Looked up from germline, CDR1 is SGHTA and CDR2 is FQGTGA. The CDR3 contains 13 residues. The CDR3 reads CASSLQVWDTQYF. As DNA, the CDR3 is TGTGCCAGCAGCTTACAGGTCTGGGATACGCAGTATTTT.

This sequence joins TRBV10-3 and TRBJ2-3, with a tentative D call TRBD2 (5 bases). Germline lookup yields CDR1 ENHRY and CDR2 SYGVKD. This CDR3 contains 15 residues. Trimming took 3 bases from V and 4 from J, leaving 14 bases between them. This CDR3 reads CAISDSAGLSDTQYF. In DNA form, the CDR3 reads TGTGCCATCAGTGACAGTGCGGGTCTATCAGATACGCAGTATTTT.

This clone was detected once. The rearrangement links TRBV25-1 to TRBJ1-1; D is undetermined. The CDR3 covers 13 residues. V lost 3 bases, J lost 5 bases, and 10 bases lay in between. Germline assignment: CDR1 MGHDK and CDR2 SYGVNS. CDR3 in amino acids: CASSEAGLTEAFF. CDR3 nucleotides: TGTGCCAGCAGTGAGGCAGGCCTGACTGAAGCTTTCTTT.

V gene TRBV7-2 combines with J gene TRBJ2-4, with 7 bases that match TRBD1. Germline V gene lookup returns CDR1 SGHTA and CDR2 FQGNSA. Trimming took 1 base from V and 4 from J; bases not matched to a gene: 10. The CDR3 contains 17 residues. The CDR3 sequence: CASSLVSGTEKKNIQYF. The DNA of the CDR3 is TGTGCCAGCAGCTTAGTAAGTGGGACAGAAAAGAAAAACATTCAGTACTTC.